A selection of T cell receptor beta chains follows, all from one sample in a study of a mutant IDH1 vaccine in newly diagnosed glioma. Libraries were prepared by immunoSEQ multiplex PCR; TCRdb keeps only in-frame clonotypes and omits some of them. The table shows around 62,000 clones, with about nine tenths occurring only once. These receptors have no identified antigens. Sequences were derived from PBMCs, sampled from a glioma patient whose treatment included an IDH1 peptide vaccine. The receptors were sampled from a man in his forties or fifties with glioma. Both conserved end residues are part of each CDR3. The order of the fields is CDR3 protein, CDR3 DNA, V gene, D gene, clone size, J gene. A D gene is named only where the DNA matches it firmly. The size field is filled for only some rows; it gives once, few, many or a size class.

CDR3 protein: CASSSGIRDYGYTF
CDR3 DNA: TGTGCCAGCAGCTCAGGGATTCGCGACTATGGCTACACCTTC
V gene: TRBV7-2
D gene: .
clone size: .
J gene: TRBJ1-2

CDR3 protein: CASSPLAGGFDEQFF
CDR3 DNA: TGTGCCAGCAGCCCCCTAGCGGGAGGATTCGATGAGCAGTTCTTC
V gene: TRBV14
D gene: TRBD2
clone size: .
J gene: TRBJ2-1

CDR3 protein: CATSRDGQGSTEAFF
CDR3 DNA: TGTGCCACCAGCAGAGACGGACAGGGGAGCACTGAAGCTTTCTTT
V gene: TRBV15
D gene: TRBD1
clone size: .
J gene: TRBJ1-1

CDR3 protein: CASSDHLGYTF
CDR3 DNA: TGTGCCAGCAGCGATCACTTGGGCTACACCTTC
V gene: TRBV7-9
D gene: .
clone size: .
J gene: TRBJ1-2

CDR3 protein: CASSPAKSGATIYF
CDR3 DNA: TGCGCCAGCAGCCCTGCAAAGTCGGGTGCCACCATATATTTT
V gene: TRBV4-3
D gene: .
clone size: .
J gene: TRBJ1-3

CDR3 protein: CASSSGAPTDTQYF
CDR3 DNA: TGCGCCAGCAGCTCAGGAGCCCCCACAGATACGCAGTATTTT
V gene: TRBV5-1
D gene: .
clone size: .
J gene: TRBJ2-3

CDR3 protein: CASSQLSGEQETQYF
CDR3 DNA: TGCGCCAGCAGCCAACTTTCGGGCGAACAAGAGACCCAGTACTTC
V gene: TRBV4-1
D gene: .
clone size: .
J gene: TRBJ2-5

CDR3 protein: CASSVVQGETQYF
CDR3 DNA: TGTGCCAGCAGCGTAGTCCAGGGCGAGACCCAGTACTTC
V gene: TRBV9
D gene: .
clone size: .
J gene: TRBJ2-5

CDR3 protein: CASSPRTGSSYNEQFF
CDR3 DNA: TGTGCCAGTAGTCCCCGTACAGGTAGCTCCTACAATGAGCAGTTCTTC
V gene: TRBV19
D gene: .
clone size: .
J gene: TRBJ2-1

CDR3 protein: CAWSIGGGEKLFF
CDR3 DNA: TGTGCCTGGAGCATAGGCGGAGGGGAAAAACTGTTTTTT
V gene: TRBV30
D gene: .
clone size: .
J gene: TRBJ1-4

CDR3 protein: CASSPGGEGTGELFF
CDR3 DNA: TGTGCCAGCTCACCCGGCGGCGAGGGGACCGGGGAGCTGTTTTTT
V gene: TRBV18
D gene: .
clone size: .
J gene: TRBJ2-2

CDR3 protein: CASSPRTADMLGGGYTF
CDR3 DNA: TGCGCCAGCAGCCCCCGAACTGCTGACATGCTTGGGGGCGGCTACACCTTC
V gene: TRBV5-1
D gene: .
clone size: .
J gene: TRBJ1-2

CDR3 protein: CASSLGKKYEQYF
CDR3 DNA: TGTGCCAGCAGCTTAGGAAAGAAATACGAGCAGTACTTC
V gene: TRBV7-2
D gene: .
clone size: .
J gene: TRBJ2-7

CDR3 protein: CASSLGGYEQFF
CDR3 DNA: TGCGCCAGCAGCTTGGGGGGGTATGAGCAGTTCTTC
V gene: TRBV5-1
D gene: .
clone size: .
J gene: TRBJ2-1

CDR3 protein: CASLREGETQYF
CDR3 DNA: TGTGCCAGCCTTCGGGAGGGGGAGACCCAGTACTTC
V gene: TRBV28
D gene: TRBD2
clone size: .
J gene: TRBJ2-5

CDR3 protein: CASSSTGGPWETQYF
CDR3 DNA: TGTGCCAGCAGTTCGACCGGGGGTCCTTGGGAGACCCAGTACTTC
V gene: TRBV5-5
D gene: .
clone size: .
J gene: TRBJ2-5

CDR3 protein: CASSLGQGGLTDTQYF
CDR3 DNA: TGTGCCAGCAGCTTAGGACAGGGGGGTCTCACAGATACGCAGTATTTT
V gene: TRBV5-4
D gene: TRBD1
clone size: .
J gene: TRBJ2-3

CDR3 protein: CASRDSGDTQYF
CDR3 DNA: TGCGCCAGCAGAGACTCCGGAGATACGCAGTATTTT
V gene: TRBV5-1
D gene: .
clone size: .
J gene: TRBJ2-3

CDR3 protein: CASKQGDNSPLHF
CDR3 DNA: TGTGCCAGCAAACAGGGGGATAATTCACCCCTCCACTTT
V gene: TRBV28
D gene: TRBD1
clone size: .
J gene: TRBJ1-6

CDR3 protein: CASSERLFMNTEAFF
CDR3 DNA: TGCGCCAGCAGTGAACGACTTTTCATGAACACTGAAGCTTTCTTT
V gene: TRBV10-2
D gene: .
clone size: .
J gene: TRBJ1-1

CDR3 protein: CASSEVGSYNEQFF
CDR3 DNA: TGTGCCAGCAGTGAAGTCGGTAGCTACAATGAGCAGTTCTTC
V gene: TRBV6-1
D gene: .
clone size: .
J gene: TRBJ2-1

CDR3 protein: CASSVDETGGGETQYF
CDR3 DNA: TGTGCCAGCAGCGTAGATGAGACAGGGGGCGGTGAGACCCAGTACTTC
V gene: TRBV9
D gene: TRBD1
clone size: .
J gene: TRBJ2-5

CDR3 protein: CASSVGGLAGLKETQYF
CDR3 DNA: TGTGCCAGCAGCGTAGGGGGACTAGCGGGCCTAAAAGAGACCCAGTACTTC
V gene: TRBV9
D gene: TRBD2
clone size: .
J gene: TRBJ2-5

CDR3 protein: CASSQGTSGRNEQFF
CDR3 DNA: TGCGCCAGCAGCCAGGGGACTAGCGGGAGGAATGAGCAGTTCTTC
V gene: TRBV4-1
D gene: TRBD2
clone size: .
J gene: TRBJ2-1

CDR3 protein: CAGRKTSLDEQYF
CDR3 DNA: TGTGCCGGGCGAAAGACAAGTTTAGACGAGCAGTACTTC
V gene: TRBV28
D gene: .
clone size: .
J gene: TRBJ2-7

CDR3 protein: CASSIRNQPQHF
CDR3 DNA: TGTGCCAGCAGTATCAGAAATCAGCCCCAGCATTTT
V gene: TRBV28
D gene: .
clone size: .
J gene: TRBJ1-5

CDR3 protein: CASRGEETQYF
CDR3 DNA: TGTGCCAGCAGAGGAGAAGAGACCCAGTACTTC
V gene: TRBV2
D gene: .
clone size: .
J gene: TRBJ2-5

CDR3 protein: CSARPGRNTEAFF
CDR3 DNA: TGCAGCGCCCGACCGGGGAGGAACACTGAAGCTTTCTTT
V gene: TRBV29-1
D gene: .
clone size: once
J gene: TRBJ1-1

CDR3 protein: CASSLVQGASF
CDR3 DNA: TGTGCCAGCAGCTTAGTACAGGGCGCGAGTTTT
V gene: TRBV11-2
D gene: .
clone size: once
J gene: TRBJ2-3

CDR3 protein: CASSLYGGRTEAFF
CDR3 DNA: TGCGCCAGCAGCTTGTACGGGGGCAGAACTGAAGCTTTCTTT
V gene: TRBV5-1
D gene: .
clone size: .
J gene: TRBJ1-1

CDR3 protein: CASSEASGSPSYEQYF
CDR3 DNA: TGTGCCAGCAGCGAGGCGAGCGGGAGCCCCTCCTACGAGCAGTACTTC
V gene: TRBV7-2
D gene: TRBD2
clone size: .
J gene: TRBJ2-7

CDR3 protein: CAWSVRGRRDEQFF
CDR3 DNA: TGTGCCTGGAGTGTACGAGGTCGGAGGGATGAGCAGTTCTTC
V gene: TRBV30
D gene: .
clone size: .
J gene: TRBJ2-1

CDR3 protein: CASSLDRVNGEQFF
CDR3 DNA: TGTGCCAGCAGCTTGGACAGGGTCAATGGTGAGCAGTTCTTC
V gene: TRBV7-2
D gene: TRBD1
clone size: .
J gene: TRBJ2-1

CDR3 protein: CASIGIGTNEKLFF
CDR3 DNA: TGTGCCAGCATCGGGATAGGGACTAATGAAAAACTGTTTTTT
V gene: TRBV21-1
D gene: .
clone size: .
J gene: TRBJ1-4

CDR3 protein: CASSPSGRGQGADTQYF
CDR3 DNA: TGTGCCAGCTCACCGTCAGGGCGGGGACAGGGCGCAGATACGCAGTATTTT
V gene: TRBV18
D gene: TRBD1
clone size: .
J gene: TRBJ2-3

CDR3 protein: CASSTDRQSGELFF
CDR3 DNA: TGTGCCAGCAGCACCGACCGACAGTCCGGGGAGCTGTTTTTT
V gene: TRBV7-3
D gene: .
clone size: .
J gene: TRBJ2-2